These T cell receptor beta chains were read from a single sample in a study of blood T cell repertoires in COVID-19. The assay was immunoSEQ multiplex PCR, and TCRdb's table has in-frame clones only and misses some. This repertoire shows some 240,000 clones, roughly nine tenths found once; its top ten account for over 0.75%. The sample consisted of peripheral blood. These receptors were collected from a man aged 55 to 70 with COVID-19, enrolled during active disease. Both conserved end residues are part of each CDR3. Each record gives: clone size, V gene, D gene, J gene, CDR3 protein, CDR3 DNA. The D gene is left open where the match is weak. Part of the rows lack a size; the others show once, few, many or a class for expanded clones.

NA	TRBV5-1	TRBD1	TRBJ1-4	CASSVPGTGNEKLFF	TGCGCCAGCAGCGTTCCCGGGACAGGGAACGAAAAACTGTTTTTT
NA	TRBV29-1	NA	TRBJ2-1	CSGGVGAYNEQFF	TGCAGCGGGGGCGTAGGGGCCTACAATGAGCAGTTCTTC
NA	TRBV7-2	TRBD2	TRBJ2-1	CASSSRGSGDYNEQFF	TGTGCCAGCAGCTCCCGGGGTAGCGGGGATTACAATGAGCAGTTCTTC
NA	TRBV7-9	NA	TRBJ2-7	CASSFRSGGYEQYF	TGTGCCAGCAGCTTCAGGAGCGGAGGCTACGAGCAGTACTTC
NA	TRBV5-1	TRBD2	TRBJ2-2	CASSLAGVNTGELFF	TGCGCCAGCAGCCTAGCGGGCGTGAACACCGGGGAGCTGTTTTTT
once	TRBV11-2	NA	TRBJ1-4	CASSLEGGKPRTNEKLFF	TGTGCCAGCAGCTTAGAGGGGGGGAAGCCGAGAACTAATGAAAAACTGTTTTTT
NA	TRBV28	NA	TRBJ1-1	CASSPGDSLTEAFF	TGTGCCAGCAGCCCGGGAGACTCGCTAACTGAAGCTTTCTTT
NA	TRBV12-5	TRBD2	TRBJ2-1	CASGLASGGALNEQFF	TGTGCTAGTGGTTTAGCTAGCGGGGGGGCCTTGAATGAGCAGTTCTTC
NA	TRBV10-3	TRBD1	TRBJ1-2	CAISESKTGGLGYTF	TGTGCCATCAGTGAGTCTAAGACAGGGGGTCTTGGCTACACCTTC
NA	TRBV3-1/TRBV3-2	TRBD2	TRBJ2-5	CASSPTRRAGEVETQYF	TGTGCCAGCAGCCCCACCAGGAGGGCGGGGGAGGTAGAGACCCAGTACTTC
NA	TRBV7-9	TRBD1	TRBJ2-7	CASSLDGTGVFSEQYF	TGTGCCAGCAGCTTAGATGGGACAGGGGTTTTCAGCGAGCAGTACTTC
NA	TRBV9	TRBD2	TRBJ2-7	CASSVGLAGDEQYF	TGTGCCAGCAGCGTAGGACTAGCGGGAGACGAGCAGTACTTC
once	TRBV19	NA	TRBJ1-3	CASSITGTDTIYF	TGTGCCAGTAGTATAACAGGGACGGACACCATATATTTT
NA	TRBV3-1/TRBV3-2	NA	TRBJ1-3	CASSPVMKTGLSGNTIYF	TGTGCCAGCAGCCCTGTTATGAAAACAGGCCTTTCTGGAAACACCATATATTTT
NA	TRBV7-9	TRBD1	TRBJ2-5	CASSLGQGWKTQYF	TGTGCCAGCAGCTTAGGACAGGGCTGGAAGACCCAGTACTTC
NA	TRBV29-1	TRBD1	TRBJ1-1	CSPSSVGQGGTEAFF	TGCAGCCCATCCTCCGTGGGACAGGGAGGCACTGAAGCTTTCTTT
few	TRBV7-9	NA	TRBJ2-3	CASSLEGSTDTQYF	TGTGCCAGCAGCTTAGAGGGGAGCACAGATACGCAGTATTTT
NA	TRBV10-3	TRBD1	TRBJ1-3	CAGRQGARSGNTIYF	TGTGCCGGGAGACAGGGGGCCCGCTCTGGAAACACCATATATTTT
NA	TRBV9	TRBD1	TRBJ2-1	CASSVQGAPQYNEQFF	TGTGCCAGCAGCGTCCAGGGGGCGCCCCAATACAATGAGCAGTTCTTC
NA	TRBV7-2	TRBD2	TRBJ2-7	CASSRTSGRVSYEQYF	TGTGCCAGCAGCCGGACTAGCGGGAGGGTCTCCTACGAGCAGTACTTC
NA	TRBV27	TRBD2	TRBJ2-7	CASSLSGTPISYEQYF	TGTGCCAGCAGTTTAAGCGGGACTCCTATCTCCTACGAGCAGTACTTC
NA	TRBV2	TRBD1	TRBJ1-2	CASSERQGARGYTF	TGTGCCAGCAGTGAGAGGCAGGGGGCGAGAGGCTACACCTTC
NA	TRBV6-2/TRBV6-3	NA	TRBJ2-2	CASSPPSAGELFF	TGTGCCAGCAGTCCCCCGAGTGCCGGGGAGCTGTTTTTT
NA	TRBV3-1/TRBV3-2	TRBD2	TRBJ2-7	CASGPSGRVVEQYF	TGTGCCAGCGGCCCGAGCGGGAGGGTCGTCGAGCAGTACTTC
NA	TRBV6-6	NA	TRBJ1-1	CASSYSTWGLPGGAFF	TGTGCCAGCAGTTACTCAACTTGGGGGCTCCCCGGTGGGGCTTTCTTT
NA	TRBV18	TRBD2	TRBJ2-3	CASSPRTSGRTDTQYF	TGTGCCAGCTCACCACGAACTAGCGGGCGCACAGATACGCAGTATTTT
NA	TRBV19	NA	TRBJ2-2	CASSIGDSGELFF	TGTGCCAGTAGTATAGGCGATTCCGGGGAGCTGTTTTTT
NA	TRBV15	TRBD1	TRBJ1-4	CATSRGGTATNEKLFF	TGTGCCACCAGCAGAGGCGGGACAGCAACTAATGAAAAACTGTTTTTT
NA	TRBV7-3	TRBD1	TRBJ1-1	CASSWDRNTEAFF	TGTGCCAGCAGCTGGGACAGAAACACTGAAGCTTTCTTT
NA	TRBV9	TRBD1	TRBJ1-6	CASTRDSNSPLHF	TGTGCCAGCACCCGGGACAGTAATTCACCCCTCCACTTT
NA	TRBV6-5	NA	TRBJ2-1	CASTPRSVGNNEQFF	TGTGCCAGCACCCCACGGAGCGTCGGCAACAATGAGCAGTTCTTC
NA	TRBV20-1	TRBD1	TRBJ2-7	CSASRQGVGEQYF	TGCAGTGCTAGTCGTCAGGGGGTCGGAGAGCAGTACTTC
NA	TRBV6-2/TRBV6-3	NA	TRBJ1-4	CASSPSDEKLFF	TGTGCCAGCAGCCCGTCGGATGAAAAACTGTTTTTT
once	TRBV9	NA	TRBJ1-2	CASSPSGSRYGYTF	TGTGCCAGCAGCCCCAGCGGGTCCAGATATGGCTACACCTTC
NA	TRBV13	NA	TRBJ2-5	CASSLESGETQYF	TGTGCCAGCAGCTTAGAAAGCGGAGAGACCCAGTACTTC
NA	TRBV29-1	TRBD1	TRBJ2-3	CSVATGGNTDTQYF	TGCAGCGTTGCGACAGGGGGAAACACAGATACGCAGTATTTT
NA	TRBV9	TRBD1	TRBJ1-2	CASSVARQGVYGNYGYTF	TGTGCCAGCAGCGTAGCTCGGCAGGGGGTATACGGTAACTATGGCTACACCTTC
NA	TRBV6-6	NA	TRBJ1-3	CASRLGTGNTIYF	TGTGCCAGCAGACTAGGAACAGGAAACACCATATATTTT
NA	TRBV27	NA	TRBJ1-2	CASSRGGIYGYTF	TGTGCCAGCAGCCGGGGGGGGATCTATGGCTACACCTTC
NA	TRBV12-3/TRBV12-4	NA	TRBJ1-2	CASSPGGTVRYTF	TGTGCCAGCAGCCCTGGCGGGACGGTCCGCTACACCTTC
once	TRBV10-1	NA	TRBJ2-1	CASSENMGALTYNEQFF	TGCGCCAGCAGTGAGAATATGGGCGCGCTTACCTACAATGAGCAGTTCTTC
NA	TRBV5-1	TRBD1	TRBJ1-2	CASSEGTGGNGYTF	TGCGCCAGCAGCGAAGGGACAGGGGGCAACGGCTACACCTTC
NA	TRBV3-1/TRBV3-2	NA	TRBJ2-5	CASSQGHNLLKETQYF	TGTGCCAGCAGCCAAGGGCACAACCTGTTGAAGGAGACCCAGTACTTC
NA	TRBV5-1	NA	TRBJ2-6	CASSPQVYSGANVLTF	TGCGCCAGCAGCCCCCAGGTTTACTCTGGGGCCAACGTCCTGACTTTC
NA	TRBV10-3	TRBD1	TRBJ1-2	CAINPVDRGPYGYTF	TGTGCCATCAACCCCGTGGACAGGGGACCCTATGGCTACACCTTC
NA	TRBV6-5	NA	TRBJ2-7	CASSNRDIYSYEQYF	TGTGCCAGCAGTAACCGGGACATATACTCCTACGAGCAGTACTTC
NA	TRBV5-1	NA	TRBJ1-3	CASSLGQTSGNTIYF	TGCGCCAGCAGCTTGGGACAGACGTCTGGAAACACCATATATTTT